The 29 T cell receptor beta chains below were found in one sample sequenced in a study of cytomegalovirus exposure and HLA in healthy donors. PCR amplification relied on 60 Vbeta primers (plus 13 Jbeta primers). TCRdb keeps only in-frame clones here, not all; method: immunoSEQ multiplex PCR. The sample has 150,000 to 200,000 clones, about 76% seen once; the top ten hold 7.4%. Sequencing was done on a sample of PBMCs. The receptor source for this set is a male donor in good health and CMV-seropositive.

The table lists this clone with a few counts. The chain couples TRBV6-5 to TRBJ2-7; perhaps TRBD1 as D (6 bases). This CDR3 region has 14 residues. Germline loops: CDR1 MNHEY, CDR2 SVGAGI. V was trimmed by 0 bases and J by 6 bases, leaving 12 bases between them. The CDR3: CASSYSRGSGEQYF. CDR3 DNA sequence: TGTGCCAGCAGTTACTCCAGGGGTTCGGGCGAGCAGTACTTC.

This rearrangement joins TRBV30 to TRBJ2-2; a weak D match, TRBD1 (5 bases). V lost 3 bases to trimming and J lost 1 base, with 6 bases between them. This CDR3 region has 13 residues. CDR1 is GTSNPN, CDR2 SVGIG, per germline (reference sequence). The CDR3 reads CAWSGQNTGELFF. CDR3 bases: TGTGCCTGGAGCGGACAGAACACCGGGGAGCTGTTTTTT.

The chain couples TRBV30 to TRBJ2-3; D is ambiguous. The germline CDR1 and CDR2 sequences are GTSNPN and SVGIG (reference sequence). The V end was cut by 1 base, the J end by 5 bases, with 10 bases between. The CDR3 has 13 amino acids. DNA of the CDR3: TGTGCCTGGAGTGGAGTAAGAGGAGATACGCAGTATTTT. Its protein is CAWSGVRGDTQYF.

The CDR3 nucleotides read TGTGCCAGCAGCTTGGTGGGGGCCACTGAAGCTTTCTTT. Its protein product is CASSLVGATEAFF. This chain joins TRBV5-5 and TRBJ1-1, with a tentative D call TRBD1 (6 bases). Germline loops: CDR1 SGHKS, CDR2 YYEKEE (reference sequence). The CDR3 has 13 residues. Trimming left V 0 bases short and J 4 bases short, with 7 bases between. Drawing the rest from reference TRBV5-5 and TRBJ1-1, the complete variable domain is DAGVTQSPTHLIKTRGQQVTLRCSPISGHKSVSWYQQVLGQGPQFIFQYYEKEERGRGNFPDRFSARQFPNYSSELNVNALLLGDSALYLCASSLVGATEAFFGQGTRLTVV.

This clone was seen once. Within the sample, other DNA sequences also encode this same CDR3. The chain links TRBV2 to TRBJ1-5, with D uncertain. The germline V and J ends were trimmed by 4 bases and 1 base, with 8 bases remaining between them. The germline V gene has CDR1 SNHLY and CDR2 FYNNEI. The CDR3 sequence is 14 residues long. CDR3 region: CASSAGMSNQPQHF. DNA of the CDR3: TGTGCCAGCAGTGCGGGGATGAGCAATCAGCCCCAGCATTTT.

The J gene is TRBJ2-1, the V gene TRBV5-1, with TRBD2 identical over 8 bases. Germline loops: CDR1 SGHRS, CDR2 YFSETQ. The CDR3 covers 15 residues. J was trimmed by 2 bases and V by 5 bases; bases with no gene match: 6. The CDR3 DNA reads as TGCGCCAGCAGTTTTTCGGGAGGGGCCTACAATGAGCAGTTCTTC. It is translated as CASSFSGGAYNEQFF.

The V and J genes are TRBV2 and TRBJ2-4, with 9 nucleotides matching TRBD1. Germline assignment: CDR1 SNHLY and CDR2 FYNNEI. The CDR3 covers 13 residues. Trimming cost V 8 bases and J 4 bases; bases outside gene matches: 3. In DNA, the CDR3 is TGTGCCAGCCCAGGGACAGGGAAAAACATTCAGTACTTC. It specifies CASPGTGKNIQYF.

This chain joins TRBV27 and TRBJ1-1; D call uncertain. CDR1 MNHEY and CDR2 SMNVEV come from the germline V gene (reference sequence). This CDR3 region has 13 residues. Trimming stripped 2 bases from V and 1 base from J, with 5 bases between. This chain's CDR3 is CASSLAGNTEAFF. The CDR3 DNA reads as TGTGCCAGCAGTTTAGCAGGGAACACTGAAGCTTTCTTT.

A few counts support this clone. V gene TRBV2 combines with J gene TRBJ1-6; D is undetermined. The germline CDR1 and CDR2 sequences are SNHLY and FYNNEI. V lost 7 bases and J 5 bases, leaving 9 bases between the germline ends. CDR3 length: 13 residues. The CDR3 bases are TGTGCCAGCACGCAGGAAAATAATTCACCCCTCCACTTT. It encodes CASTQENNSPLHF.

The chain has TRBV30 and TRBJ2-7; 8 nucleotides match TRBD1. V shed 3 bases and J 5 bases; nucleotides not matched to a gene: 6. This CDR3 has 13 residues. The germline gives CDR1 GTSNPN, CDR2 SVGIG (reference sequence). CDR3 amino acids: CAWRRTGSHEQYF. CDR3 DNA: TGTGCCTGGAGGAGGACAGGGTCCCACGAGCAGTACTTC.

The rearrangement joins TRBV6-5 to TRBJ2-2; 7 nucleotides agree with TRBD1. There are 14 residues in the CDR3. The germline CDR1 and CDR2 sequences are MNHEY and SVGAGI. After removal of 4 bases from V and 4 bases from J, the junction contained 3 bases not matched to a gene. DNA of the CDR3: TGTGCCAGCAGTTCCGGGACAGCCACCGGGGAGCTGTTTTTT. This gives the protein CASSSGTATGELFF.

This clone has more than one count but fewer than ten. The gene calls are TRBV25-1 and TRBJ1-2, with D possibly being TRBD1 (6 bases). The CDR3 has 13 amino acids. V was pared by 5 bases and J by 4 bases, with 11 bases between. Germline lookup yields CDR1 MGHDK and CDR2 SYGVNS. The CDR3 nucleotides are TGTGCCAGCAGTCAGGGGCCGGCCTATGGCTACACCTTC. Its protein is CASSQGPAYGYTF.

The chain has TRBV12-5 and TRBJ1-5, with 7 positions matching TRBD1. Per germline, CDR1 LGHNT and CDR2 FRNRAP. V was clipped by 2 bases and J by 0 bases; unmatched bases: 19. This CDR3 has 21 amino acids. CDR3 DNA sequence: TGTGCTAGTGGTTTGACGCGACAGGGAGGCGCCCTGCTATATAGCAATCAGCCCCAGCATTTT. It specifies CASGLTRQGGALLYSNQPQHF.

This clone was observed a handful of times. V usage is TRBV4-1 and J usage is TRBJ2-2; TRBD2 matches 7 bases. Germline trimming cut 1 base from V and 2 bases from J; bases unmatched to any gene: 4. In germline, CDR1 is MGHRA, CDR2 YSYEKL. The CDR3 is made up of 16 amino acids. The DNA for the CDR3 is TGCGCCAGCAGCCAAGGGGAGGGGCTAAACACCGGGGAGCTGTTTTTT. Translating gives CASSQGEGLNTGELFF.

The chain carries TRBV7-6 and TRBJ2-6; D is perhaps TRBD2 (5 bases). The V gene's germline CDR1 is SGHVS and CDR2 FNYEAQ. V dropped 5 bases and J dropped 4 bases, with 21 bases sitting between them. The CDR3 is 18 residues long. DNA of the CDR3: TGTGCCAGCAGCCCAATAGATCGCCGGGGTCCAGGGGCCAACGTCCTGACTTTC. The encoded protein is CASSPIDRRGPGANVLTF.

This chain uses TRBV7-9 with TRBJ2-7, with 11 positions matching TRBD2. Germline V gene lookup returns CDR1 SEHNR and CDR2 FQNEAQ (reference sequence). The trim removed 6 bases at V and 1 base at J, leaving 5 bases unmatched. This CDR3 spans 15 amino acids. CDR3 sequence (DNA): TGTGCCAGCAGTCCCGGGACTAGCGGATCCTACGAGCAGTACTTC. Residues: CASSPGTSGSYEQYF.

The chain uses TRBV9 and TRBJ1-1; D gene ambiguous. Germline CDR1 SGDLS, CDR2 YYNGEE. V was clipped by 0 bases and J by 3 bases, with 12 bases between them. This CDR3 comprises 15 residues. The DNA for the CDR3 is TGTGCCAGCAGCGTAGGCGGGGTAGTGGACACTGAAGCTTTCTTT. The encoded protein is CASSVGGVVDTEAFF. The full variable domain, rest sourced from reference TRBV9 and TRBJ1-1, is DSGVTQTPKHLITATGQRVTLRCSPRSGDLSVYWYQQSLDQGLQFLIQYYNGEERAKGNILERFSAQQFPDLHSELNLSSLELGDSALYFCASSVGGVVDTEAFFGQGTRLTVV.

The chain uses TRBV7-8 and TRBJ2-5; D possibly corresponds to TRBD2 (6 bases). V lost 5 bases, J lost 7 bases, and 23 bases lay in between. The CDR3 contains 16 residues. Germline CDR1 is SGHVS and CDR2 is FQNEAQ. Written as DNA, the CDR3 is TGTGCCAGCAGCCCTCTGCGGGGCATCCTTACTGGGACCCAGTACTTC. Protein product: CASSPLRGILTGTQYF. Supplemented by reference TRBV7-8 and TRBJ2-5, the full variable domain reads GAGVSQSPRYKVAKRGQDVALRCDPISGHVSLFWYQQALGQGPEFLTYFQNEAQLDKSGLPSDRFFAERPEGSVSTLKIQRTQQEDSAVYLCASSPLRGILTGTQYFGPGTRLLVL.

V is TRBV9 and J is TRBJ1-3; D unresolved. V lost 2 bases, J lost 7 bases, and 19 bases lay in between. Germline lookup yields CDR1 SGDLS and CDR2 YYNGEE. This CDR3 contains 16 residues. CDR3 sequence reads: CASSVKSAGTANTIYF. DNA of the CDR3: TGTGCCAGCAGCGTTAAATCTGCGGGTACTGCTAACACCATATATTTT. Using reference TRBV9 and TRBJ1-3 for the parts outside the CDR3, the full variable domain is DSGVTQTPKHLITATGQRVTLRCSPRSGDLSVYWYQQSLDQGLQFLIQYYNGEERAKGNILERFSAQQFPDLHSELNLSSLELGDSALYFCASSVKSAGTANTIYFGEGSWLTVV.

J is TRBJ2-3 and V is TRBV5-1, with 12 bases identical to TRBD2. The CDR3 is made up of 15 amino acids. J gave up 3 bases and V 2 bases, and 1 base lay outside the gene matches. Germline V gives CDR1 SGHRS, CDR2 YFSETQ. The CDR3 sequence is CASSLLAGGTDTQYF. Written as DNA, the CDR3 is TGCGCCAGCAGCTTACTAGCGGGGGGAACAGATACGCAGTATTTT.

The chain employs TRBV14 and TRBJ2-1, with TRBD1 matching 10 bases. The CDR3 has 15 residues. Germline trimming cut 4 bases from V and 1 base from J; bases unmatched to any gene: 1. Germline CDR1 reads SGHDN; CDR2 reads FVKESK. The CDR3 region is CASSPGQGSYNEQFF. The CDR3 region has the DNA TGTGCCAGCAGCCCGGGACAGGGGTCCTACAATGAGCAGTTCTTC.

J is TRBJ2-4 and V is TRBV29-1; 11 positions match TRBD1. This CDR3 comprises 14 residues. From germline, CDR1 is SQVTM and CDR2 ANQGSEA. V shed 7 bases, J shed 5 bases, and the junction held 7 bases outside the gene matches. CDR3 in amino acids: CSARDRGEENIQYF. The CDR3 coding sequence is TGCAGCGCGCGGGACAGGGGGGAAGAAAACATTCAGTACTTC.

J is TRBJ1-6 and V is TRBV9; D is unresolved. V lost 0 bases to trimming and J lost 7 bases, with 5 bases between them. Germline loops: CDR1 SGDLS, CDR2 YYNGEE. The CDR3 is 13 residues long. CDR3 region: CASSVVRNSPLHF. For the CDR3, the DNA is TGTGCCAGCAGCGTAGTGCGGAATTCACCCCTCCACTTT.

The chain combines TRBV9 with TRBJ2-2; D possibly corresponds to TRBD2 (5 bases). The CDR3 sequence is 14 residues long. The V end was cut by 6 bases, the J end by 6 bases, with 15 bases between. CDR1 and CDR2 from the germline V gene are SGDLS and YYNGEE. The CDR3 loop is CASTGVHGSGELFF. The DNA of the CDR3 is TGTGCCAGCACCGGGGTCCATGGGTCCGGGGAGCTGTTTTTT.

J is TRBJ1-1 and V is TRBV9, with D hard to call. V lost 2 bases to trimming and J lost 4 bases, with 9 bases between them. From germline, CDR1 is SGDLS and CDR2 YYNGEE. This CDR3 region has 13 residues. In DNA form, the CDR3 reads TGTGCCAGCAGCGTCATATCGGGCACTGAAGCTTTCTTT. Residues: CASSVISGTEAFF.

The rearrangement uses TRBV5-8 and TRBJ1-6; possible D gene TRBD1, 5 bases. The V gene lost 6 bases and the J gene lost 13 bases, with 11 bases spanning the gap. This CDR3 region has 11 residues. Germline CDR1 is SGHTS and CDR2 is YDEGEE. CDR3 bases: TGTGCCAGCAACTTCGGGGGGCCCCTCCACTTT. This encodes CASNFGGPLHF.

The chain recombines TRBV7-6 with TRBJ1-1; D is perhaps TRBD1 (6 bases). V lost 5 bases and J 3 bases, leaving 28 bases between the germline ends. Germline CDR1 is SGHVS and CDR2 is FNYEAQ. The CDR3 covers 19 residues. CDR3 coding DNA: TGTGCCAGCAGCCAAACGTCCCTTCTTCTATCGCCAGGGGACACTGAAGCTTTCTTT. Protein: CASSQTSLLLSPGDTEAFF. The whole variable domain, filled in from reference TRBV7-6 and TRBJ1-1, reads GAGVSQSPRYKVTKRGQDVALRCDPISGHVSLYWYRQALGQGPEFLTYFNYEAQQDKSGLPNDRFSAERPEGSISTLTIQRTEQRDSAMYRCASSQTSLLLSPGDTEAFFGQGTRLTVV.

The chain joins TRBV2 to TRBJ2-5; D not resolved. V lost 7 bases, J lost 1 base, and 10 bases lay in between. The CDR3 extends over 13 amino acids. Germline loops: CDR1 SNHLY, CDR2 FYNNEI. The CDR3, as DNA: TGTGCCAGCAATGACGTCTTCCAAGAGACCCAGTACTTC. It is translated as CASNDVFQETQYF.

This clone was counted a few times. This rearrangement joins TRBV2 to TRBJ1-6, with D uncertain. Germline V gene data show CDR1 as SNHLY and CDR2 as FYNNEI. The CDR3 is made up of 18 amino acids. Trimming pared 1 base from V and 0 bases from J, leaving 13 bases between. The CDR3, as DNA: TGTGCCAGCAGTGAAGAGTACAGCATCAGCTCCTATAATTCACCCCTCCACTTT. It codes for CASSEEYSISSYNSPLHF.